Following are 16 T cell receptor beta chains from one sample sequenced in a study of blood T cell repertoires in COVID-19. The data were produced by immunoSEQ multiplex PCR, yet TCRdb's version contains in-frame clones alone and is incomplete. The repertoire includes 100,000 to 150,000 clones, about 88% of them detected once, and 1.2% sits in the top ten. Sequencing was performed on peripheral blood. The receptors here all came from a woman aged 80 or over with acute or convalescent COVID-19.

This chain uses TRBV7-9 with TRBJ1-5; a possible D gene is TRBD1 (5 bases). Trimming cost V 4 bases and J 4 bases, with 14 bases left between them. Germline lookup yields CDR1 SEHNR and CDR2 FQNEAQ (reference sequence). This CDR3 is 15 amino acids long. CDR3 loop: CASSSIDSPNQPQHF. CDR3 nucleotides: TGTGCCAGCAGCTCAATAGACAGTCCTAATCAGCCCCAGCATTTT. Combining the CDR3 with reference TRBV7-9 and TRBJ1-5 gives the whole variable domain DTGVSQNPRHKITKRGQNVTFRCDPISEHNRLYWYRQTLGQGPEFLTYFQNEAQLEKSRLLSDRFSAERPKGSFSTLEIQRTEQGDSAMYLCASSSIDSPNQPQHFGDGTRLSIL.

This clone was picked up one time. This sequence joins TRBV3-1 (or the pseudogene TRBV3-2) and TRBJ2-7; TRBD2 matches at 10 bases. There are 17 residues in the CDR3. The junction had 11 bases not matched to a gene; V was cut back by 4 bases and J by 2 bases. The germline gives CDR1 LGHDT, CDR2 YNNKEL (reference sequence). This CDR3 is CASSPLSGLADPYEQYF. The CDR3 bases are TGTGCCAGCAGCCCCCTTAGCGGACTAGCGGATCCCTACGAGCAGTACTTC.

V and J are TRBV29-1 and TRBJ2-1; TRBD1 aligns across 11 bases. V was pared by 7 bases and J by 3 bases, with 5 bases of the junction left unmatched. CDR1 is SQVTM and CDR2 is ANQGSEA in the germline V gene. The CDR3 spans 14 residues. The DNA of the CDR3 is TGCAGCGGCGGACAGGGGGCGATCTACAATGAGCAGTTCTTC. This encodes CSGGQGAIYNEQFF.

CDR3 bases: TGTGCCAGTAGTAGGGGCCAAACCTATGGCTACACCTTC. It specifies CASSRGQTYGYTF. The V call is TRBV19, the J call TRBJ1-2; tentative D call: TRBD1 (5 bases). Trimming removed 4 bases from V and 4 bases from J, with 10 bases in between. The CDR3 runs to 13 residues. Germline V gives CDR1 LNHDA, CDR2 SQIVND (reference sequence).

This clone came up once. This chain links TRBV4-3 with TRBJ2-7; D is unclear. The CDR3 contains 13 residues. CDR1 and CDR2 from the germline V gene are LGHNA and YSLEER. Trimming pared 0 bases from V and 6 bases from J, leaving 9 bases between. The CDR3 protein is CASSQEYRSEQYF. In DNA, the CDR3 is TGCGCCAGCAGCCAAGAGTATCGGTCCGAGCAGTACTTC.

The chain employs TRBV19 and TRBJ2-2, with TRBD1 as a possible D gene (6 bases). The V end lost 10 bases, the J end lost 1 base, and 13 bases lay between the germline ends. The CDR3 loop spans 14 amino acids. Germline V gene lookup returns CDR1 LNHDA and CDR2 SQIVND (reference sequence). The CDR3: CATSGARNTGELFF. The CDR3 coding sequence is TGTGCCACCTCAGGGGCGAGGAACACCGGGGAGCTGTTTTTT.

V gene TRBV24-1 combines with J gene TRBJ2-3, with TRBD1 identical over 8 bases. This CDR3 region has 16 residues. Germline V CDR1 and CDR2: KGHDR, SFDVKD. Trimming at V came to 0 bases and at J to 10 bases, leaving 11 bases not matched to a gene. The CDR3 nucleotides read TGTGCCACCAGTGATTTGGACTCGCAGGGGGCTGAGGCGCAGTATTTT. The encoded protein is CATSDLDSQGAEAQYF.

The J gene is TRBJ1-1, the V gene TRBV3-1 (or the pseudogene TRBV3-2); D is unclear. This CDR3 is 12 amino acids long. V lost 4 bases to trimming and J lost 3 bases, with 6 bases between them. Germline CDR1 and CDR2: LGHDT and YNNKEL (reference sequence). DNA of the CDR3: TGTGCCAGCAGCCTGGACTACACTGAAGCTTTCTTT. Protein sequence: CASSLDYTEAFF.

The chain recombines TRBV12-3 or TRBV12-4 with TRBJ2-7; 8 bases map to TRBD1. V lost 8 bases and J lost 1; bases outside the gene matches: 4. The CDR3 is 13 residues long. The CDR3 nucleotides read TGTGCCAGCGGACGACAGGGGTCCTACGAGCAGTACTTC. This codes for CASGRQGSYEQYF.

The chain uses TRBV18 and TRBJ1-5; 8 bases align to TRBD1. Germline V gene data show CDR1 as KGHSH and CDR2 as LQKENI. Trimming took 4 bases from V and 6 from J; bases not matched to a gene: 5. The CDR3 extends over 14 amino acids. The chain's CDR3 is CASSLDRAGQPQHF. Here the CDR3 DNA reads TGTGCCAGCTCACTGGACAGGGCTGGTCAGCCCCAGCATTTT.

This chain connects TRBV18 to TRBJ2-3, with D perhaps TRBD1 (6 bases). The CDR3 sequence is 15 residues long. V lost 6 bases and J 1 base, leaving 14 bases between the germline ends. CDR1 KGHSH and CDR2 LQKENI come from the germline V gene. Written as DNA, the CDR3 is TGTGCCAGCTCCTCCGGGACACAAGGCACAGATACGCAGTATTTT. Protein product: CASSSGTQGTDTQYF. The whole variable domain, remainder taken from reference TRBV18 and TRBJ2-3, is NAGVMQNPRHLVRRRGQEARLRCSPMKGHSHVYWYRQLPEEGLKFMVYLQKENIIDESGMPKERFSAEFPKEGPSILRIQQVVRGDSAAYFCASSSGTQGTDTQYFGPGTRLTVL.

V is TRBV7-2 and J is TRBJ2-5; 8 bases fit TRBD2. The CDR3 length is 16 residues. Trimming cost V 2 bases and J 2 bases; bases outside gene matches: 7. Germline values: CDR1 SGHTA, CDR2 FQGNSA. The DNA of the CDR3 is TGTGCCAGCAGCTTAATCCGCGGGGGGAGGCAAGAGACCCAGTACTTC. As protein: CASSLIRGGRQETQYF.

The V call is TRBV6-2 or TRBV6-3, the J call TRBJ2-3; 11 positions agree with TRBD2. The junction had 3 bases not matched to a gene; V was cut back by 4 bases and J by 0 bases. The CDR3 is made up of 16 amino acids. Germline V lookup: CDR1 MNHEY, CDR2 SVGEGT. The CDR3 DNA follows: TGTGCCAGCAGTTGGGGACTAGCGGTTAGCACAGATACGCAGTATTTT. Its translation is CASSWGLAVSTDTQYF.

This clone was found a few times. This chain links TRBV4-2 with TRBJ2-1, with 7 bases aligning to TRBD2. With V trimmed by 4 bases and J by 5 bases, 8 bases remained unmatched. The CDR3 runs 15 residues. Germline lookup yields CDR1 LGHNA and CDR2 YNFKEQ. CDR3 bases: TGTGCCAGCAGCCCGTCTCCCGGGACTAACAATGAGCAGTTCTTC. It yields the protein CASSPSPGTNNEQFF.

This chain links TRBV6-2 or TRBV6-3 with TRBJ2-7; TRBD2 matches 8 bases. Losses at the gene ends were 5 bases for V and 3 bases for J; bases not matched to a gene: 15. In germline, CDR1 is MNHEY, CDR2 SVGEGT. CDR3 size: 17 residues. CDR3 residues: CASSRSLGTGGVYEQYF. Written as DNA, the CDR3 is TGTGCCAGCAGTAGATCCCTGGGGACGGGAGGGGTCTACGAGCAGTACTTC.

The V gene is TRBV3-1 (or the pseudogene TRBV3-2), the J gene TRBJ2-5; D might be TRBD1 (5 bases). The CDR3 sequence is 14 residues long. Germline-derived CDR1 and CDR2 are LGHDT and YNNKEL (reference sequence). Trimming removed 3 bases from V and 5 bases from J, with 13 bases in between. The CDR3 reads CASSHSDTMETQYF. The CDR3 nucleotides read TGTGCCAGCAGCCATTCGGACACCATGGAGACCCAGTACTTC.